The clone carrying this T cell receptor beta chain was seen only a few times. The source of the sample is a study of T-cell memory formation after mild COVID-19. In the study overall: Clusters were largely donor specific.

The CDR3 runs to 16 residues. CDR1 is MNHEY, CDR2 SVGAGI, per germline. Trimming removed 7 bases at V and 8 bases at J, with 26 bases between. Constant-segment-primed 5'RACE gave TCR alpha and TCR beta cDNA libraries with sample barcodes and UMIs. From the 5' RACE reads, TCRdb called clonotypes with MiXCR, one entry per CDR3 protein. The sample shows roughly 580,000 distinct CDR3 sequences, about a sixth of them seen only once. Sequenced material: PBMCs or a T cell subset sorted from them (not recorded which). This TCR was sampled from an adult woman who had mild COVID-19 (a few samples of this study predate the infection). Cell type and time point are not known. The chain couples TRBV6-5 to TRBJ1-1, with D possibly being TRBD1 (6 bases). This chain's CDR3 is CASMLGGSGRGAEAFF. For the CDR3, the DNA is TGTGCCAGCATGTTAGGAGGGTCGGGCAGGGGCGCGGAAGCTTTCTTT.